This TCR beta chain comes out of a study of neoadjuvant anti-PD-1 for oral cavity cancer. Trimming took off 1 base at V and 6 bases at J, with 11 bases between the two ends. Germline CDR1 SGHVS, CDR2 FNYEAQ. The CDR3 sequence is 14 residues long. Clones were read by immunoSEQ multiplex PCR, and TCRdb kept only the in-frame ones, dropping some. The table has around 8,400 clones, approximately 71% seen once. Time point indicated: after neoadjuvant nivolumab, at surgical resection. Sequenced material: PBMCs, taken after nivolumab (anti-PD-1) treatment. The sequence was obtained from a person aged 35-79 years with oral cavity squamous cell carcinoma. The V and J genes are TRBV7-6 and TRBJ2-3; D remains ambiguous. In DNA form, the CDR3 reads TGTGCCAGCAGCTTAGGCGCGACTGGGGATACGCAGTATTTT. It specifies CASSLGATGDTQYF.